The 21 T cell receptor beta chains reported below all come from one sample, sequenced in a study of T cell responses to AZD1222 COVID-19 vaccine. Repertoires were generated with immunoSEQ multiplex PCR, while TCRdb's copy carries only in-frame clones and drops some. The sample records about 110,000 clones, roughly 90% being singletons. The sample was peripheral blood, taken on day 0 of AZD1222 vaccination. These TCRs come from an adult in good health.

The rearrangement links TRBV2 to TRBJ1-1; D remains unclear. Trimming removed 1 base at V and 5 bases at J, with 5 bases between. CDR1 is SNHLY and CDR2 is FYNNEI in the germline V gene. The CDR3 extends over 12 amino acids. The CDR3 loop reads CASSEGVTEAFF. The CDR3 DNA sequence: TGTGCCAGCAGTGAAGGGGTTACTGAAGCTTTCTTT. Combining the CDR3 with reference TRBV2 and TRBJ1-1 gives the whole variable domain EPEVTQTPSHQVTQMGQEVILRCVPISNHLYFYWYRQILGQKVEFLVSFYNNEISEKSEIFDDQFSVERPDGSNFTLKIRSTKLEDSAMYFCASSEGVTEAFFGQGTRLTVV.

V gene TRBV11-2 combines with J gene TRBJ1-2, with TRBD1 matching 7 bases. Trimming at V came to 4 bases and at J to 4 bases, leaving 9 bases not matched to a gene. The CDR3 has 15 residues. Germline assignment: CDR1 SGHAT and CDR2 FQNNGV. The CDR3, as DNA: TGTGCCAGCAGCTCAACCCGACAGGGTCGCTATGGCTACACCTTC. As protein: CASSSTRQGRYGYTF.

DNA of the CDR3: TGTGCCAGCAGTGAACAGAGGAGGGATACGCAGTATTTT. Translating it yields CASSEQRRDTQYF. The rearrangement joins TRBV25-1 to TRBJ2-3; D perhaps matches TRBD2 (5 bases). In germline, CDR1 is MGHDK, CDR2 SYGVNS. The CDR3 loop spans 13 amino acids. V was trimmed by 2 bases and J by 6 bases, leaving 9 bases between them.

V and J are TRBV7-8 and TRBJ2-7; D is uncertain. Germline assignment: CDR1 SGHVS and CDR2 FQNEAQ. The V end was cut by 5 bases, the J end by 3 bases, with 11 bases between. This CDR3 contains 13 residues. In DNA, the CDR3 is TGTGCCAGCAGCCCGACAATTTTCTACGAGCAGTACTTC. It yields the protein CASSPTIFYEQYF.

The V and J genes are TRBV19 and TRBJ2-5, with unresolved D. The germline V and J ends were trimmed by 1 base and 5 bases, with 11 bases remaining between them. The length of the CDR3 is 14 residues. CDR1 and CDR2 from the germline V gene are LNHDA and SQIVND (reference sequence). The CDR3 DNA reads TGTGCCAGTAGTATAGGAGCAGCCGGGGAGACCCAGTACTTC. Translation: CASSIGAAGETQYF.

The rearrangement joins TRBV4-1 to TRBJ2-1; 13 bases fit TRBD2. This CDR3 has 19 residues. The V gene end was trimmed by 4 bases and the J gene end by 6 bases; junction bases not matched to a gene: 15. Germline V CDR1 and CDR2: MGHRA, YSYEKL. As DNA, the CDR3 is TGCGCCAGCAGCCCGAGGACTAGCGGGAGAATAACCCGAGCCAATGAGCAGTTCTTC. Translating gives CASSPRTSGRITRANEQFF.

The chain carries TRBV4-2 and TRBJ2-3, with D unclear. In germline, CDR1 is LGHNA, CDR2 YNFKEQ. Trimming took 0 bases from V and 0 from J, leaving 10 bases between them. There are 16 residues in the CDR3. CDR3 DNA sequence: TGTGCCAGCAGCCAAGATGCGGCGAGAAGCACAGATACGCAGTATTTT. Its protein product is CASSQDAARSTDTQYF.

This clone was counted once. This chain uses TRBV3-1 (or the pseudogene TRBV3-2) with TRBJ2-1, with 8 bases fitting TRBD2. CDR3 length: 15 amino acids. Germline V gives CDR1 LGHDT, CDR2 YNNKEL (reference sequence). The ends lost 4 bases at V and 9 bases at J; junction bases unmatched: 11. CDR3 DNA: TGTGCCAGCAGCCGTGGTAGTACCCGGGGGGGTGAGCAGTTCTTC. Its translation: CASSRGSTRGGEQFF.

The chain is built from TRBV10-3 and TRBJ2-5; D is uncertain. V lost 0 bases and J lost 7, with 12 bases in between. CDR1 is ENHRY and CDR2 is SYGVKD in the germline V gene. CDR3 length: 14 residues. CDR3 DNA sequence: TGTGCCATCAGTGAGTCTGGGCCTCAAAGGACCCAGTACTTC. Translating it yields CAISESGPQRTQYF.

V gene TRBV30 combines with J gene TRBJ1-3; D possibly corresponds to TRBD1 (5 bases). Looked up from germline, CDR1 is GTSNPN and CDR2 is SVGIG (reference sequence). V shed 0 bases and J shed 3 bases, with 27 bases lying between them. The CDR3 loop spans 20 amino acids. The DNA for the CDR3 is TGTGCCTGGAGTGTACGTAGAACCTATGGAGATAGGGGACGTGGAAACACCATATATTTT. Translation: CAWSVRRTYGDRGRGNTIYF. Using reference TRBV30 and TRBJ1-3 for the parts outside the CDR3, the full variable domain is SQTIHQWPATLVQPVGSPLSLECTVEGTSNPNLYWYRQAAGRGLQLLFYSVGIGQISSEVPQNLSASRPQDRQFILSSKKLLLSDSGFYLCAWSVRRTYGDRGRGNTIYFGEGSWLTVV.

The chain recombines TRBV3-1 (or the pseudogene TRBV3-2) with TRBJ1-2; no clear D gene. Looked up from germline, CDR1 is LGHDT and CDR2 is YNNKEL (reference sequence). The V end was cut by 1 base, the J end by 5 bases, with 17 bases between. There are 16 residues in the CDR3. Written as DNA, the CDR3 is TGTGCCAGCAGCCAAGGGGCGCTGAGACACCAATATGGCTACACCTTC. This gives the protein CASSQGALRHQYGYTF.

A few counts support this clone. The rearrangement uses TRBV4-3 and TRBJ1-5; D is unresolved. Germline-derived CDR1 and CDR2 are LGHNA and YSLEER. The V end lost 0 bases, the J end lost 0 bases, and 0 bases lay between the germline ends. The CDR3 contains 13 residues. The CDR3 sequence is CASSQDSNQPQHF. DNA of the CDR3: TGCGCCAGCAGCCAAGATAGCAATCAGCCCCAGCATTTT.

This chain connects TRBV5-8 to TRBJ1-1; D gene ambiguous. V was cut by 4 bases and J by 9 bases, with 16 bases left in between. Germline CDR1 SGHTS, CDR2 YDEGEE. The CDR3 is 13 amino acids. The DNA for the CDR3 is TGTGCCAGCAGCCTGGTGGGGAACACCCAAGCTTTCTTT. Encoded protein: CASSLVGNTQAFF. Full variable domain (rest looked up from reference TRBV5-8 and TRBJ1-1): EAGVTQSPTHLIKTRGQQATLRCSPISGHTSVYWYQQALGLGLQFLLWYDEGEERNRGNFPPRFSGRQFPNYSSELNVNALELEDSALYLCASSLVGNTQAFFGQGTRLTVV.

This chain links TRBV11-2 with TRBJ2-5; TRBD1 matches 7 bases. Germline CDR1 and CDR2: SGHAT and FQNNGV. The CDR3 loop spans 13 amino acids. Unmatched junction bases numbered 6, after V lost 6 bases and J lost 5 bases. CDR3 sequence (DNA): TGTGCCAGCAGGCCCCAGGGGGAGGAGACCCAGTACTTC. The encoded protein is CASRPQGEETQYF.

The V and J genes are TRBV27 and TRBJ1-1; a possible D gene is TRBD1 (6 bases). Germline V gene sequence: CDR1 MNHEY, CDR2 SMNVEV (reference sequence). Trimming cost V 1 base and J 1 base, with 10 bases left between them. This CDR3 has 15 amino acids. The CDR3 loop reads CASSLLQGRNTEAFF. CDR3 nucleotides: TGTGCCAGCAGTTTATTACAGGGACGGAACACTGAAGCTTTCTTT.

The V call is TRBV28, the J call TRBJ1-3; 8 nucleotides line up with TRBD1. V dropped 7 bases and J dropped 0; count of bases not matched to a gene: 2. CDR1 and CDR2 (germline): MDHEN, SYDVKM. The length of the CDR3 is 14 residues. The CDR3 nucleotides read TGTGCCAGCAAACAGGGGGACTCTGGAAACACCATATATTTT. Amino acids: CASKQGDSGNTIYF.

The chain employs TRBV7-2 and TRBJ2-7; no firm D call. This CDR3 region has 17 residues. Germline CDR1 reads SGHTA; CDR2 reads FQGNSA. The V gene lost 5 bases and the J gene lost 1 base, with 21 bases spanning the gap. The CDR3 DNA is TGTGCCAGCAGCCCACGTCCCGTGAGGAGCCAATCCTACGAGCAGTACTTC. Protein sequence: CASSPRPVRSQSYEQYF.

This chain connects TRBV27 to TRBJ2-5, with TRBD1 matching 7 bases. Germline V CDR1 and CDR2: MNHEY, SMNVEV (reference sequence). This CDR3 comprises 13 residues. V lost 6 bases, J lost 3 bases, and 4 bases stayed unmatched. CDR3 bases: TGTGCCAGCAGGGGGACAGCAAAAGAGACCCAGTACTTC. It specifies CASRGTAKETQYF.

This chain connects TRBV30 to TRBJ2-3; 12 bases agree with TRBD2. Germline loops: CDR1 GTSNPN, CDR2 SVGIG (reference sequence). This CDR3 is built from 13 residues. The trim removed 4 bases at V and 8 bases at J, leaving 4 bases unmatched. The CDR3: CAWKASGRATQYF. In DNA, the CDR3 is TGTGCCTGGAAGGCTAGCGGGAGGGCTACGCAGTATTTT.

This chain uses TRBV19 with TRBJ2-4; D is unclear. The CDR3 spans 11 residues. V was trimmed by 7 bases and J by 3 bases, leaving 4 bases between them. The germline V gene encodes CDR1 LNHDA and CDR2 SQIVND (reference sequence). The CDR3 spells CASTNKNIQYF. The CDR3 DNA is TGTGCCAGTACGAACAAAAACATTCAGTACTTC.

The chain recombines TRBV5-6 with TRBJ2-3; 7 bases fit TRBD2. There are 17 residues in the CDR3. V lost 0 bases and J lost 2; bases outside the gene matches: 9. Germline-derived CDR1 and CDR2 are SGHDT and YYEEEE. The CDR3 here is CASSLVSSGVYTDTQYF. The CDR3 DNA is TGTGCCAGCAGCTTGGTATCCAGCGGGGTTTACACAGATACGCAGTATTTT.